The 3 T cell receptor beta chains reported below all come from one sample, sequenced in a study of Ad26.COV2.S vaccination and SARS-CoV-2 variants. Some clones are missing from TCRdb's copy, which holds only in-frame ones; the method was immunoSEQ multiplex PCR. Of about 280,000 clones listed, around 87% are singletons. Treatment denoted: about 20 received Ad26.COV2.S at low or high dose, single or two shots; 5 received placebo; per-sample allocation not given. Specimens were obtained on day 63 following the first vaccine or placebo injection. Sequencing used peripheral blood, obtained in a trial of Ad26.COV2.S vaccine versus placebo. These receptors all stem from a person between 18 and 60 years old who received the Ad26.COV2.S COVID-19 vaccine or a placebo.

As for this clone: One junction end does not reproduce the germline sequence, and a read error may be involved. This chain joins TRBV20-1 and TRBJ1-2; 8 bases are shared with TRBD1. In germline, CDR1 is DFQATT, CDR2 SNEGSKA (reference sequence). This CDR3 spans 12 amino acids. CDR3 amino acids: CRASQGANGYTF. For the CDR3, the DNA is TGTAGGGCTAGTCAGGGGGCGAATGGCTACACCTTC.

This chain joins TRBV7-2 and TRBJ1-2, with D possibly being TRBD1 (5 bases). Germline V CDR1 and CDR2: SGHTA, FQGNSA. The CDR3 has 14 residues. Deletions cut 5 bases from V and 0 bases from J, with 10 bases between. CDR3 loop: CASSTTQANYGYTF. CDR3 in DNA: TGTGCCAGCAGCACTACACAGGCTAACTATGGCTACACCTTC. Drawing the rest from reference TRBV7-2 and TRBJ1-2, the complete variable domain is GAGVSQSPSNKVTEKGKDVELRCDPISGHTALYWYRQSLGQGLEFLIYFQGNSAPDKSGLPSDRFSAERTGGSVSTLTIQRTQQEDSAVYLCASSTTQANYGYTFGSGTRLTVV.

This clone was found once. The rearrangement uses TRBV7-2 and TRBJ1-2, with 12 bases fitting TRBD1. The CDR3 consists of 15 residues. Trimming removed 5 bases from V and 6 bases from J; junction bases left unmatched: 7. Germline V gives CDR1 SGHTA, CDR2 FQGNSA. CDR3 DNA: TGTGCCAGCAGCGCCCTGGGGACAGGGGGCCATGGCTACACCTTC. It yields the protein CASSALGTGGHGYTF.